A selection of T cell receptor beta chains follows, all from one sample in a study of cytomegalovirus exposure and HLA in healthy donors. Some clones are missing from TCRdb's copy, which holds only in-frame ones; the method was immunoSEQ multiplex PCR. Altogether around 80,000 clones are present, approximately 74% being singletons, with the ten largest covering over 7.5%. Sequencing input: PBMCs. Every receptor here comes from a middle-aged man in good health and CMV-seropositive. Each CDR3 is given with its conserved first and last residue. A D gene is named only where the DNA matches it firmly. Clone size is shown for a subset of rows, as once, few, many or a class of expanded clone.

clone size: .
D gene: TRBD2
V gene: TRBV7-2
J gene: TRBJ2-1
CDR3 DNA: TGTGCCAGCAGCTTGGTGGTAGCGGGGTACAATGAGCAGTTCTTC
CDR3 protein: CASSLVVAGYNEQFF

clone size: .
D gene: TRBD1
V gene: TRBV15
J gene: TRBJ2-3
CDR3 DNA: TGTGCCACCAATTCCCCAGGGGGCGCGACAGATACGCAGTATTTT
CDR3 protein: CATNSPGGATDTQYF

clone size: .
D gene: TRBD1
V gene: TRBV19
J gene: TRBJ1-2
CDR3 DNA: TGTGCCAGTAGCGGGACAGGGGATAACTATGGCTACACCTTC
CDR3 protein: CASSGTGDNYGYTF

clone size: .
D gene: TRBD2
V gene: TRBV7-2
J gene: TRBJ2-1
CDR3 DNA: TGTGCCAGCAGCTCGCGAGCGGGAAAGTCTTACAATGAGCAGTTCTTC
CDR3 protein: CASSSRAGKSYNEQFF

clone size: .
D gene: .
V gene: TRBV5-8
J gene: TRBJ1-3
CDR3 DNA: TGTGCCAGCAGCTTGGGGGCAGCTTACTCTGGAAACACCATATATTTT
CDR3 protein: CASSLGAAYSGNTIYF

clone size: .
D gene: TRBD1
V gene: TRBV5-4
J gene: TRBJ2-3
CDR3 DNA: TGTGCCAGCAGCTTGGAGGGGGACAGGGGGAATACGCAGTATTTT
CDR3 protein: CASSLEGDRGNTQYF

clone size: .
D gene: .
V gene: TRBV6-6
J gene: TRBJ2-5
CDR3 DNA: TGTGCCAGCAGTTACTCGGAGGGAGGAGAGACCCAGTACTTC
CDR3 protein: CASSYSEGGETQYF

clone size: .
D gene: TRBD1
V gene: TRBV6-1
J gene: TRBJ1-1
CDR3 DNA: TGTGCCAGCAGTACAGGGGCGGAGGGTGAAGCTTTCTTT
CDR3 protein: CASSTGAEGEAFF

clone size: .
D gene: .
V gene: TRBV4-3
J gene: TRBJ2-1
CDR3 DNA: TGCGCCAGCAGCCTCGAGAGCGGGTATCAAGTGGGACCCGGGAGTGAGCAGTTCTTC
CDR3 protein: CASSLESGYQVGPGSEQFF

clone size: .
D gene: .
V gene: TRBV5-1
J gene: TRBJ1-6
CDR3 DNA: TGCGCCAGCAGCTTGGAGACAAGCTCCTATAATTCACCCCTCCACTTT
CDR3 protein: CASSLETSSYNSPLHF

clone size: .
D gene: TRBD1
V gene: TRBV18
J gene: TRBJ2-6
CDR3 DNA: TGTGCCAGCTCACCCCTAGTACAGGGGGCGGGTGGGGCCAACGTCCTGACTTTC
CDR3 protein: CASSPLVQGAGGANVLTF

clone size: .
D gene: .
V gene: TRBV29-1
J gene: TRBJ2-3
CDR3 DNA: TGCAGCGCCGCACCAGGGATTAGCACAGATACGCAGTATTTT
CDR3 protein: CSAAPGISTDTQYF

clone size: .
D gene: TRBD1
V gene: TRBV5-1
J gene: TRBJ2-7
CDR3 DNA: TGCGCCAGCAGGGGGACAGGGACCACCTACGAGCAGTACTTC
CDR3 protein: CASRGTGTTYEQYF

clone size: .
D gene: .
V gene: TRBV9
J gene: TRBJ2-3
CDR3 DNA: TGTGCCAGCAGCGCCGGTCGACGGGCAGATACGCAGTATTTT
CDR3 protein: CASSAGRRADTQYF

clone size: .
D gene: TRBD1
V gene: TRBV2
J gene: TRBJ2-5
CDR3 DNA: TGTGCCAGCAGCCGGGACAGCCTTGAAGAGACCCAGTACTTC
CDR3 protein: CASSRDSLEETQYF

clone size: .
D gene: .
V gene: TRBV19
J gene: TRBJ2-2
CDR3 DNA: TGTGCCAGTAGTATAGAAGCAAGGGCGGGCAGCGGGGAGCTGTTTTTT
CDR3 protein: CASSIEARAGSGELFF

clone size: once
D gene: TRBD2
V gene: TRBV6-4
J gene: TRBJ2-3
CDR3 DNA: TGTGCCAGCAGTCTCGGGACTAGCGGGGGGTCAGATACGCAGTATTTT
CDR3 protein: CASSLGTSGGSDTQYF

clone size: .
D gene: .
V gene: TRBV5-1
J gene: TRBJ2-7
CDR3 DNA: TGCGCCAGCAGCTTGGTCCTAGACTCCTACGAGCAGTACTTC
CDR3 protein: CASSLVLDSYEQYF

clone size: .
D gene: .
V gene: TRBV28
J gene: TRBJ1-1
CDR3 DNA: TGTGCCAGCAGTTTATCGGGAGGGCAGGGCACTGAAGCTTTCTTT
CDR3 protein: CASSLSGGQGTEAFF

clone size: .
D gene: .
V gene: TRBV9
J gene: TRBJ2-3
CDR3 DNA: TGTGCCAGCAGCCCCCCTCCCCCGGGAAGGGATACGCAGTATTTT
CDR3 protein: CASSPPPPGRDTQYF

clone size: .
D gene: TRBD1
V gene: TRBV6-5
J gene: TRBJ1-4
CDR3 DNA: TGTGCCAGCAGTTTGGGACAGGGGAGAAAACTGTTTTTT
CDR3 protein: CASSLGQGRKLFF

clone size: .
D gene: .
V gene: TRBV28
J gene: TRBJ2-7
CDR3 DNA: TGTGCCAGCAGTCCGGGGAACTACGAGCAGTACTTC
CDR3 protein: CASSPGNYEQYF

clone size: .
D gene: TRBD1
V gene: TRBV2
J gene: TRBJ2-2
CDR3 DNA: TGTGCCAGCAGCCGACAGGGGGGATTACTTAACACCGGGGAGCTGTTTTTT
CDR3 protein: CASSRQGGLLNTGELFF

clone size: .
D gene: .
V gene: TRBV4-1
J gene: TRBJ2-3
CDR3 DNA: TGCGCCAGCAGCCCGGGGGGCAAGAGCACAGATACGCAGTATTTT
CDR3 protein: CASSPGGKSTDTQYF

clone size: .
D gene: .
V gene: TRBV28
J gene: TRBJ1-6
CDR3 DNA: TGTGCCAGCTGGGGCTTTAGCTCCTATAATTCACCCCTCCACTTT
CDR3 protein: CASWGFSSYNSPLHF

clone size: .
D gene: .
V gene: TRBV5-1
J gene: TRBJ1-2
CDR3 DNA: TGCGCCAGCAGGACTACTAACTATGGCTACACCTTC
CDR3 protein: CASRTTNYGYTF

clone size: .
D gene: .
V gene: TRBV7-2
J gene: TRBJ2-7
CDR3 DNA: TGTGCCAGCAGCTCCAGAGGGTTCTCCTACGAGCAGTACTTC
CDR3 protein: CASSSRGFSYEQYF

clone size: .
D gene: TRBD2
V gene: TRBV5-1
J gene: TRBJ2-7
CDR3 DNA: TGCGCCAGCAGCTTAGCGGATGGGGGGGGATCCTACGAGCAGTACTTC
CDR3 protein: CASSLADGGGSYEQYF

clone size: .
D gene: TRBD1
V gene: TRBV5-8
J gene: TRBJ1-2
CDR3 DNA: TGTGCCAGCAGCTTGGGTCAGGGGGACTACACCTTC
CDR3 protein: CASSLGQGDYTF

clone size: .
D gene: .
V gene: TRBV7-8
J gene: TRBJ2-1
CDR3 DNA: TGTGCCAGCAGCGAGTACAGGGGGGGGGACAATGAGCAGTTCTTC
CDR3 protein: CASSEYRGGDNEQFF

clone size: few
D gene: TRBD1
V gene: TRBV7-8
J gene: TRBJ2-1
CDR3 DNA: TGTGCCAGCAGCGGGTGGACAGGGGGCGTTGAGCAGTTCTTC
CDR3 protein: CASSGWTGGVEQFF

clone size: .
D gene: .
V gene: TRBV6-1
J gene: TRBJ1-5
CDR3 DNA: TGTGCCAGCAGTCACGGGGGGGCTGGGCCCCAGCATTTT
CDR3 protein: CASSHGGAGPQHF

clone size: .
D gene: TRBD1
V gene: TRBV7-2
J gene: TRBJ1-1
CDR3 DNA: TGTGCCAGCATCGAGGGGGCAGGCCACACTGAAGCTTTCTTT
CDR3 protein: CASIEGAGHTEAFF

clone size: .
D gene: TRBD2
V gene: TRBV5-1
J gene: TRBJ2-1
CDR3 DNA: TGCGCCAGCAGCTTGTCTGGGACTAGGGATGAGCAGTTCTTC
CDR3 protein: CASSLSGTRDEQFF

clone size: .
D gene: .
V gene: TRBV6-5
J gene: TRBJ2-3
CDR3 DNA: TGTGCCAGCAGCCAACAGGGAGATACGCAGTATTTT
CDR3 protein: CASSQQGDTQYF

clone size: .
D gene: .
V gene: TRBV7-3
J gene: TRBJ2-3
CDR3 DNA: TGTGCCAGCAGCGCCGGGACTAGCACAGATACGCAGTATTTT
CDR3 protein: CASSAGTSTDTQYF

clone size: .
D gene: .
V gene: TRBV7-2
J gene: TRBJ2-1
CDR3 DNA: TGTGCCAGCAGCTCCTTACTAGCATCCTACAATGAGCAGTTCTTC
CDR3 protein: CASSSLLASYNEQFF

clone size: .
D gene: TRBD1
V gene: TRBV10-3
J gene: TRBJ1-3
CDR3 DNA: TGTGCCATCAGGACCCAATCAGGGGGCCTAAGCTCTGGAAACACCATATATTTT
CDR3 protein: CAIRTQSGGLSSGNTIYF

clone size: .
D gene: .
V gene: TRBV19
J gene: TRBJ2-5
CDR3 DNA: TGTGCCAGTACCTCCGGACAGACGTACCAAGAGACCCAGTACTTC
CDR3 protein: CASTSGQTYQETQYF

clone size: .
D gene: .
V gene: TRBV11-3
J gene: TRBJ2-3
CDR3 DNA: TGTGCCAGCAGCAGAAGGGGCCGATACACAGATACGCAGTATTTT
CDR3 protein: CASSRRGRYTDTQYF

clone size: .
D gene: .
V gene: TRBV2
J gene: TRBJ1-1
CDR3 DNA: TGTGCCAGTAAGGCGGGGGATGGGACTGAAGCTTTCTTT
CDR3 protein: CASKAGDGTEAFF

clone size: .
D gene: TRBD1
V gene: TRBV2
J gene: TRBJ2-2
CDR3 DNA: TGTGCCAGCACCACTCAGGGGGTGGACACCGGGGAGCTGTTTTTT
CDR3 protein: CASTTQGVDTGELFF

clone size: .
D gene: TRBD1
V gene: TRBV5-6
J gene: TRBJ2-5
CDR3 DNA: TGTGCCAGCACCGAAGGGGGGACAGGGGGGGAAGAGACCCAGTACTTC
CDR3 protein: CASTEGGTGGEETQYF

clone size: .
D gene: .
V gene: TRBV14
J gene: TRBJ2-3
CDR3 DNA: TGTGCCAGCAGAAGAACTGATACGCAGTATTTT
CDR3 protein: CASRRTDTQYF

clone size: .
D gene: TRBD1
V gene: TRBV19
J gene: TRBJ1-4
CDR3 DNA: TGTGCCAGTAGCTCGTCCGGGACAGCAACTAATGAAAAACTGTTTTTT
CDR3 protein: CASSSSGTATNEKLFF